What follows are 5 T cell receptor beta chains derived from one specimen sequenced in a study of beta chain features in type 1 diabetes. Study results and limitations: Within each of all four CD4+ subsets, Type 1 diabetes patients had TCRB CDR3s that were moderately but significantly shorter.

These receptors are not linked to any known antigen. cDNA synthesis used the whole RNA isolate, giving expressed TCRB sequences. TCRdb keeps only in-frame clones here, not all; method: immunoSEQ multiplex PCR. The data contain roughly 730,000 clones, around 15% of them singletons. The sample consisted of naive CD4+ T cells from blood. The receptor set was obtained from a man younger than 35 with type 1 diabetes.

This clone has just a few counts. Here the CDR3 DNA reads TGTGCCACCAGCAGAGACATGGGTTCAGGGACCCAGCATTTT. Translated: CATSRDMGSGTQHF. This sequence joins TRBV15 and TRBJ1-5; TRBD1 is a possible D gene (5 bases). Germline values: CDR1 LNHNV, CDR2 YYDKDF (reference sequence). The CDR3 totals 14 residues. Trimming took 0 bases from V and 11 from J, leaving 14 bases between them.

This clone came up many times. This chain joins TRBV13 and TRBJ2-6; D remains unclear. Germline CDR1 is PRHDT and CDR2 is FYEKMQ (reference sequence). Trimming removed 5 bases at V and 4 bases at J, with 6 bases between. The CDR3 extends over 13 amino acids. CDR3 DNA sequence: TGTGCCAGCAGCGTGCAGGGGGCCAACGTCCTGACTTTC. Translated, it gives CASSVQGANVLTF.

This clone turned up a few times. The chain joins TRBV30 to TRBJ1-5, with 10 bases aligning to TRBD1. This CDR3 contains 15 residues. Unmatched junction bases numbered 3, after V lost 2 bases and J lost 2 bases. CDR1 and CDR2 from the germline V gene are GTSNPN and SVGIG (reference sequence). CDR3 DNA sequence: TGTGCCTGGAGTCCCGGGACAGGGGGCAATCAGCCCCAGCATTTT. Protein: CAWSPGTGGNQPQHF.

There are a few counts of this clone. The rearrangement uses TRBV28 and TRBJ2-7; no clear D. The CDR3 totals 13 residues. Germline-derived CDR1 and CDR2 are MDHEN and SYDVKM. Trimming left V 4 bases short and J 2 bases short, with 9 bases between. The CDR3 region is CASSWKAPYEQYF. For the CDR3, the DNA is TGTGCCAGCAGTTGGAAGGCTCCCTACGAGCAGTACTTC.

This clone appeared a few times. CDR3 sequence (DNA): TGTGCCATCAGTGAGACGGTCTCCTACGAGCAGTACTTC. It encodes CAISETVSYEQYF. V is TRBV10-3 and J is TRBJ2-7; D unresolved. Germline V gene data show CDR1 as ENHRY and CDR2 as SYGVKD. V shed 2 bases and J shed 0 bases, with 5 bases lying between them. The CDR3 runs 13 residues.